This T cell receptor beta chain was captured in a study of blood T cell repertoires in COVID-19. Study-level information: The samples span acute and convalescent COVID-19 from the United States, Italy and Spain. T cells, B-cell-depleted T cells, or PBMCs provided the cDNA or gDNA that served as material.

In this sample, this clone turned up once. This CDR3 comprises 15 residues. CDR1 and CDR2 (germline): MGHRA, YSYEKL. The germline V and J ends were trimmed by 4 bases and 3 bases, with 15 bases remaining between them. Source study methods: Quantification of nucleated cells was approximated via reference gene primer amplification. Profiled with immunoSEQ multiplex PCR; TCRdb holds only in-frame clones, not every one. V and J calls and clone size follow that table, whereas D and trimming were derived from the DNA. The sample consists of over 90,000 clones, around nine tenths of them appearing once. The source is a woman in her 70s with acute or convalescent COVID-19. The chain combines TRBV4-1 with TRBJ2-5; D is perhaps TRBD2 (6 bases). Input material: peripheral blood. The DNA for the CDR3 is TGCGCCAGCAGCCTCGCCGGGGGAGAGGAAGAGACCCAGTACTTC. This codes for CASSLAGGEEETQYF.